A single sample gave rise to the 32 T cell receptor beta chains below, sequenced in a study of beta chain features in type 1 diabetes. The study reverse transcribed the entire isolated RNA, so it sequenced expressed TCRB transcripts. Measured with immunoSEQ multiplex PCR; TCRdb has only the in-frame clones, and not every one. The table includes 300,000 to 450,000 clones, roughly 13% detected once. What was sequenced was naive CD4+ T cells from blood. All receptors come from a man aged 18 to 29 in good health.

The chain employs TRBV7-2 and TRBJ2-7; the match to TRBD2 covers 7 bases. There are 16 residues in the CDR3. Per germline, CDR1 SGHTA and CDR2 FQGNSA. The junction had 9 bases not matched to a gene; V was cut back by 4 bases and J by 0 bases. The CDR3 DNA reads TGTGCCAGCAGCTCTGACGAGGCTAGCGGCTCCTACGAGCAGTACTTC. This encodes CASSSDEASGSYEQYF.

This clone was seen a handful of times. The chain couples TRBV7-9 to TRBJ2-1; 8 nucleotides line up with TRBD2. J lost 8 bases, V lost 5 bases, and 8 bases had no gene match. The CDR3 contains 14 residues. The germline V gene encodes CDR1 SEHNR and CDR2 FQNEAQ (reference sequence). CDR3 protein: CASSLGLVNDEQFF. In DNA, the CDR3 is TGTGCCAGCAGCCTGGGACTAGTGAACGATGAGCAGTTCTTC.

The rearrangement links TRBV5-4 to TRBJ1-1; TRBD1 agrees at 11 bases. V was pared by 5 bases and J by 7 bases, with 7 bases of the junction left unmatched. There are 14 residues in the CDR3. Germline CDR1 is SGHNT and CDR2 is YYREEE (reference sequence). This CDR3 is CASSRTGGSSEAFF. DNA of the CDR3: TGTGCCAGCAGTCGGACAGGGGGCTCGAGTGAAGCTTTCTTT.

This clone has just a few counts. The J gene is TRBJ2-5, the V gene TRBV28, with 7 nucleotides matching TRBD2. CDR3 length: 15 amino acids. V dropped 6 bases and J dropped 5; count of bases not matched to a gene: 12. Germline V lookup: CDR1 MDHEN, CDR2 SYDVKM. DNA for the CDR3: TGTGCCAGCAGGGGTCGGTGGGGGGGAGGGGAGACCCAGTACTTC. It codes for CASRGRWGGGETQYF.

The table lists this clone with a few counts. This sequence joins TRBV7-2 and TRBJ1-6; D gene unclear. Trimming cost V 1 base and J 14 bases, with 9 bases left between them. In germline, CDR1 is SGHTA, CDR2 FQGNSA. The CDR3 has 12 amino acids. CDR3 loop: CASSLDFHALHF. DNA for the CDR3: TGTGCCAGCAGCTTAGATTTCCATGCCCTCCACTTT. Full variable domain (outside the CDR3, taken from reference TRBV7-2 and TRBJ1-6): GAGVSQSPSNKVTEKGKDVELRCDPISGHTALYWYRQSLGQGLEFLIYFQGNSAPDKSGLPSDRFSAERTGGSVSTLTIQRTQQEDSAVYLCASSLDFHALHFGNGTRLTVT.

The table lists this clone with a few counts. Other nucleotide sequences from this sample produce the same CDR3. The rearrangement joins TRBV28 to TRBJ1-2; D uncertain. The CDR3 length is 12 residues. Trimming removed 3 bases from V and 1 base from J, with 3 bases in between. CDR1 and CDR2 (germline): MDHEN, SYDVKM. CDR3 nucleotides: TGTGCCAGCAGTTTGCGTAACTATGGCTACACCTTC. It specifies CASSLRNYGYTF.

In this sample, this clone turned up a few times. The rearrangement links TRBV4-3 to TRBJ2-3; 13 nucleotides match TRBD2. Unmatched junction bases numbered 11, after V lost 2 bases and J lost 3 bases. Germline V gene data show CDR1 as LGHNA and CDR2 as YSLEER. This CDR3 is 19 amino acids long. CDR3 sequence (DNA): TGCGCCAGCAGCCAACAGTTACTAGCGGGGGGGGCGAATACAGATACGCAGTATTTT. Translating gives CASSQQLLAGGANTDTQYF.

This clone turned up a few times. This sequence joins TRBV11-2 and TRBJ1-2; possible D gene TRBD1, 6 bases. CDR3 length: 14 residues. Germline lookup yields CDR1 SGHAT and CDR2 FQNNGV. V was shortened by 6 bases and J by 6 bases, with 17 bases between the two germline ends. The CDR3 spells CASSRSDRTDGYTF. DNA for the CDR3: TGTGCCAGCAGTCGGAGCGACAGGACGGATGGCTACACCTTC.

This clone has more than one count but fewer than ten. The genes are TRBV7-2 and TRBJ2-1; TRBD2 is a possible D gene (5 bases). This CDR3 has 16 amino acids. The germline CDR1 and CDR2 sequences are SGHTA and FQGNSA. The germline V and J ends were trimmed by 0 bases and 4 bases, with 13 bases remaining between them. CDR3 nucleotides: TGTGCCAGCAGCTTAGCCGAGTTGGGCGGGTACAATGAGCAGTTCTTC. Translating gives CASSLAELGGYNEQFF.

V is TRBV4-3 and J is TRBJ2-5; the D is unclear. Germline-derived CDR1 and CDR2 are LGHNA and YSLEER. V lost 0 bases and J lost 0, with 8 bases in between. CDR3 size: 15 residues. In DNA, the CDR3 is TGCGCCAGCAGCCAAGAATACAGTAACCAAGAGACCCAGTACTTC. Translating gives CASSQEYSNQETQYF.

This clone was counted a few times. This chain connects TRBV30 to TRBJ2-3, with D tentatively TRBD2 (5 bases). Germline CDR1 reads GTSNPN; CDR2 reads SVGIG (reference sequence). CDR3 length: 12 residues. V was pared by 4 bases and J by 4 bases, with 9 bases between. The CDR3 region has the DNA TGTGCCTGGAACCCCGGGGCAGATACGCAGTATTTT. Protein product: CAWNPGADTQYF.

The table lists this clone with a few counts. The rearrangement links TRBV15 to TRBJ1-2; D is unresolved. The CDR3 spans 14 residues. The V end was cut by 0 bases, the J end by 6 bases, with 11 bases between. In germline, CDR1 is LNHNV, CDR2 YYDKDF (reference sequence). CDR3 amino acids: CATSRDFRGDGYTF. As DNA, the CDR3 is TGTGCCACCAGCAGAGATTTCCGAGGCGATGGCTACACCTTC.

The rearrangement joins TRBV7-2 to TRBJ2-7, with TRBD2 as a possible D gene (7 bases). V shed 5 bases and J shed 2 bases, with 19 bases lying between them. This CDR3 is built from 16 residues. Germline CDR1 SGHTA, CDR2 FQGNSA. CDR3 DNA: TGTGCCAGCAGCACCGTGGCGGGGGCGATCCCCTACGAGCAGTACTTC. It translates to CASSTVAGAIPYEQYF.

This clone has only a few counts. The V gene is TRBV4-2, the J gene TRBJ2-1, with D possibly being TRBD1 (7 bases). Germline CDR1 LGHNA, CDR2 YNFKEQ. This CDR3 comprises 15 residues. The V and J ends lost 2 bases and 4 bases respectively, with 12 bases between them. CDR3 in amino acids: CASSQQGGRYNEQFF. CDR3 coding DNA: TGTGCCAGCAGCCAACAGGGGGGTAGATACAATGAGCAGTTCTTC.

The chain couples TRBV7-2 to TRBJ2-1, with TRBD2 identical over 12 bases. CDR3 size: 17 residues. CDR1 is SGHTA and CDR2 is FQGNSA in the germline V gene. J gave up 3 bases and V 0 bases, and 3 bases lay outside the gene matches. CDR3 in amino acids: CASSLAMGLAGYNEQFF. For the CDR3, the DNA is TGTGCCAGCAGCTTAGCGATGGGACTAGCGGGCTACAATGAGCAGTTCTTC. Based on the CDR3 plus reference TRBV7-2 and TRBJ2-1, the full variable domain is GAGVSQSPSNKVTEKGKDVELRCDPISGHTALYWYRQSLGQGLEFLIYFQGNSAPDKSGLPSDRFSAERTGGSVSTLTIQRTQQEDSAVYLCASSLAMGLAGYNEQFFGPGTRLTVL.

This CDR3 is CAIQGTGNQPQHF. In DNA form, the CDR3 reads TGTGCCATACAAGGGACAGGGAATCAGCCCCAGCATTTT. This chain links TRBV10-3 with TRBJ1-5; 9 nucleotides match TRBD1. The V gene's germline CDR1 is ENHRY and CDR2 SYGVKD. CDR3 length: 13 residues. J lost 4 bases, V lost 9 bases, and 4 bases had no gene match.

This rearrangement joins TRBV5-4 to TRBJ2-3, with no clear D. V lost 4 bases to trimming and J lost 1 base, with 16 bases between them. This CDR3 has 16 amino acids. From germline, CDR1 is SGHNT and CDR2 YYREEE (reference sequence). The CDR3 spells CASSPGSTTGTDTQYF. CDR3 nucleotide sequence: TGTGCCAGCAGCCCCGGGTCCACTACTGGCACAGATACGCAGTATTTT.

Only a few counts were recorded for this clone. Here the CDR3 DNA reads TGTGCCAGCAGCCAAGGCCCAGGGGACAAAAACATTCAGTACTTC. It is translated as CASSQGPGDKNIQYF. This chain uses TRBV4-2 with TRBJ2-4, with D perhaps matching TRBD1 (6 bases). The V gene's germline CDR1 is LGHNA and CDR2 YNFKEQ. The CDR3 runs to 15 residues. The V gene lost 1 base and the J gene lost 3 bases, with 10 bases spanning the gap.

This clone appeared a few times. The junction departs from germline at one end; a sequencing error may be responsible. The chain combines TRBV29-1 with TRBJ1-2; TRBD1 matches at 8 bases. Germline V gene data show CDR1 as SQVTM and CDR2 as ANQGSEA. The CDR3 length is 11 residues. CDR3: CSVLQGEVLGF. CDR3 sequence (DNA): TGCAGCGTCCTACAGGGGGAGGTACTGGGATTC.

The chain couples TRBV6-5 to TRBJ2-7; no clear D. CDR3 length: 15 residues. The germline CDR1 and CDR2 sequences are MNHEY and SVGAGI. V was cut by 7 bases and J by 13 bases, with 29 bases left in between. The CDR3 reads CASNSSPQYPLVEYF. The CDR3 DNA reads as TGTGCCAGCAATTCCTCCCCCCAATACCCTTTAGTTGAATACTTC.

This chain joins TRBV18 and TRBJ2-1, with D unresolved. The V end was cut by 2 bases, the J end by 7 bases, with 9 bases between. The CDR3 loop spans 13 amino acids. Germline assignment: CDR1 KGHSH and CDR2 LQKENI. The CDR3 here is CASSPWARNEQFF. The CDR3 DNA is TGTGCCAGCTCACCATGGGCTCGAAATGAGCAGTTCTTC.

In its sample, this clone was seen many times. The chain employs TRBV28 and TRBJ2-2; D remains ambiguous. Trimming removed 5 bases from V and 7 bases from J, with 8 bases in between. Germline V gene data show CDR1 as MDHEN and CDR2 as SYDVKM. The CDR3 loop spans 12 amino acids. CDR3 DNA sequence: TGTGCCAGCAGTACCGACATCGGGGAGCTGTTTTTT. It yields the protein CASSTDIGELFF.

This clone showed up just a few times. CDR3 nucleotides: TGTGCTAGTGGTTTGCACAGATACAATGAGCAGTTCTTC. Translating gives CASGLHRYNEQFF. This rearrangement joins TRBV12-5 to TRBJ2-1; the D is unclear. There are 13 residues in the CDR3. Between the trimmed V and J ends, which lost 2 bases and 4 bases, there was a span of 6 bases. Germline V CDR1 and CDR2: LGHNT, FRNRAP.

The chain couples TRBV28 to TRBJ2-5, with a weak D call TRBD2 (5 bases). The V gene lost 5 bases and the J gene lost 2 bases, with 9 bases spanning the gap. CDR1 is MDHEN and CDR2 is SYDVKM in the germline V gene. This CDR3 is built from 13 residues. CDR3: CASSTPGQETQYF. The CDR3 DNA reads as TGTGCCAGCAGTACCCCGGGACAAGAGACCCAGTACTTC.

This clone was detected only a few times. The CDR3, as DNA: TGTGCCAGCAGCTTAGGGTGGGGACCGGGGGGAGCTTTCTTT. This translates into CASSLGWGPGGAFF. The rearrangement uses TRBV7-2 and TRBJ1-1, with a possible D match to TRBD1 (5 bases). Trimming pared 1 base from V and 10 bases from J, leaving 16 bases between. This CDR3 spans 14 amino acids. The germline CDR1 and CDR2 sequences are SGHTA and FQGNSA.

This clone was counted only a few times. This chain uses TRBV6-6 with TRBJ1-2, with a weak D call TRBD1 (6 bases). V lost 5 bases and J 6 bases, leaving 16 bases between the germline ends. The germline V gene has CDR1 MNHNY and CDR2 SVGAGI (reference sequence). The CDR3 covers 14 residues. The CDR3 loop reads CASSQLGAGDGYTF. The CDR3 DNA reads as TGTGCCAGCAGTCAGTTGGGGGCTGGAGATGGCTACACCTTC.

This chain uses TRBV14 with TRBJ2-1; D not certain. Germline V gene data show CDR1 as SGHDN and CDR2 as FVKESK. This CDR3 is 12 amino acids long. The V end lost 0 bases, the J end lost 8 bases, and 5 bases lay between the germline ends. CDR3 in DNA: TGTGCCAGCAGCCAAGATCGGTATGAGCAGTTCTTC. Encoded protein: CASSQDRYEQFF.

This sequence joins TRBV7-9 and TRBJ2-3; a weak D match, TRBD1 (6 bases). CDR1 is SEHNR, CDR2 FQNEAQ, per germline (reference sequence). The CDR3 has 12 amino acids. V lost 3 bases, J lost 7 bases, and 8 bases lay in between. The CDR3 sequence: CASSFGQNTQYF. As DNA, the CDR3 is TGTGCCAGCAGCTTTGGACAGAATACGCAGTATTTT.

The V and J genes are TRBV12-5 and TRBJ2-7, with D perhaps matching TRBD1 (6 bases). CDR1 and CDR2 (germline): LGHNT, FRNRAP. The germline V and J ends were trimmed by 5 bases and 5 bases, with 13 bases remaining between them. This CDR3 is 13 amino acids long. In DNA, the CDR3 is TGTGCTAGTGGTCGAGGGGGATTCGACGAGCAGTACTTC. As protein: CASGRGGFDEQYF.

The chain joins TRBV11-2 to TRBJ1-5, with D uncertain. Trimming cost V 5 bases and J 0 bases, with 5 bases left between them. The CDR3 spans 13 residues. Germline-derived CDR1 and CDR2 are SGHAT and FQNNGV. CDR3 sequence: CASSLNSNQPQHF. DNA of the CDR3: TGTGCCAGCAGCCTAAATAGCAATCAGCCCCAGCATTTT.

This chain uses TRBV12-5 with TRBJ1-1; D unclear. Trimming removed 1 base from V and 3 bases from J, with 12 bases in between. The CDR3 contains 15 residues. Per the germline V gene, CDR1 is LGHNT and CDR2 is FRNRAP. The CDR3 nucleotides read TGTGCTAGTGGTTTGGGTCAACGCGAGGACACTGAAGCTTTCTTT. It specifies CASGLGQREDTEAFF.

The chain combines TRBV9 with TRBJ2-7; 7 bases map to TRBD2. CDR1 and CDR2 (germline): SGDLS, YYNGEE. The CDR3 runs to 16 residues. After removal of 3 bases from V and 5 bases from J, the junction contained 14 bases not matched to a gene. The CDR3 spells CASSAGGSGLWHEQYF. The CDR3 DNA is TGTGCCAGCAGCGCTGGTGGTAGCGGGCTATGGCACGAGCAGTACTTC. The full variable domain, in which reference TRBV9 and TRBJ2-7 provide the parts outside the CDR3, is DSGVTQTPKHLITATGQRVTLRCSPRSGDLSVYWYQQSLDQGLQFLIQYYNGEERAKGNILERFSAQQFPDLHSELNLSSLELGDSALYFCASSAGGSGLWHEQYFGPGTRLTVT.